Sequencing of this TCR beta chain was carried out in a study of technical replicates of blood from four donors. This CDR3 is built from 16 residues. Trimming took 3 bases from V and 6 from J; bases not matched to a gene: 7. The germline gives CDR1 LGHNA, CDR2 YNFKEQ. Method: immunoSEQ multiplex PCR; TCRdb's copy keeps in-frame clones and lacks some. The sample holds about 79,000 clones, about 91% seen once. Input material: T cells isolated from PBMCs. The source of this sequence is a human donor in good health. Some clones in this sample may be carry-over from other donors' samples. The chain links TRBV4-2 to TRBJ2-3, with TRBD2 identical over 12 bases. CDR3 coding DNA: TGTGCCAGCAGCCACGCCGGGACTAGCGGGTTGGATACGCAGTATTTT. This codes for CASSHAGTSGLDTQYF.